The rows below give T cell receptor beta chains drawn from one sample of a study of blood T cell repertoires in COVID-19. TCRdb keeps only in-frame clones here, not all; method: immunoSEQ multiplex PCR. The repertoire holds 150,000 to 200,000 clones, with over 70% as singletons. The sequencing sample was made of peripheral blood. The receptors come from a man in his 70s with acute or convalescent COVID-19. Both conserved end residues are part of each CDR3. The D gene is left open where the match is weak. Some rows have no size entry. The others give once, few or many, or a class for an expanded clone.

J: TRBJ2-5; D: -; size: -; V: TRBV27; DNA: TGTGCCAGCAGTTTATCTTCTGGCTCTCAAGAGACCCAGTACTTC; CDR3: CASSLSSGSQETQYF
J: TRBJ1-5; D: -; size: -; V: TRBV18; DNA: TGTGCCAGCTCGACAGATAGCAATCAGCCCCAGCATTTT; CDR3: CASSTDSNQPQHF
J: TRBJ1-4; D: -; size: -; V: TRBV7-2; DNA: TGTGCCAGCAGCTTAGGCCGAGCAACTAATGAAAAACTGTTTTTT; CDR3: CASSLGRATNEKLFF
J: TRBJ2-2; D: TRBD1; size: once; V: TRBV10-1; DNA: TGCGCCAGCAGTACAGGGGGCGCGGGCACCGGGGAGCTGTTTTTT; CDR3: CASSTGGAGTGELFF
J: TRBJ1-3; D: -; size: once; V: TRBV7-9; DNA: TGTGCCAGCAGCTTAGCAGGGCAGGGATCCGGAAACACCATATATTTT; CDR3: CASSLAGQGSGNTIYF
J: TRBJ2-3; D: TRBD2; size: -; V: TRBV30; DNA: TGTGCCTCACGGGGGGTAGATACGCAGTATTTT; CDR3: CASRGVDTQYF
J: TRBJ1-1; D: -; size: -; V: TRBV5-1; DNA: TGCGCCAGCAGCTTGGCCCCGGGTCCAATGAACACTGAAGCTTTCTTT; CDR3: CASSLAPGPMNTEAFF
J: TRBJ1-5; D: -; size: -; V: TRBV28; DNA: TGTGCCAGCAGTCCAACACAGGGCCGGCAGCCCCAGCATTTT; CDR3: CASSPTQGRQPQHF
J: TRBJ1-2; D: -; size: -; V: TRBV3-1/TRBV3-2; DNA: TGTGCCAGCAGCCGGGGTAGCGAGTCCTATGGCTACACCTTC; CDR3: CASSRGSESYGYTF
J: TRBJ1-1; D: TRBD1; size: once; V: TRBV4-3; DNA: TGCGCCAGCAGCCAAGGGAATCAGGGGGCCGGGAACACTGAAGCTTTCTTT; CDR3: CASSQGNQGAGNTEAFF
J: TRBJ1-2; D: -; size: -; V: TRBV29-1; DNA: TGCAGCGTTGTGTTGGGGCAGAACTATGGCTACACCTTC; CDR3: CSVVLGQNYGYTF
J: TRBJ2-5; D: TRBD2; size: -; V: TRBV7-9; DNA: TGTGCCAGCAGCTCGGGACTAGGAAATCTCGAGACCCAGTACTTC; CDR3: CASSSGLGNLETQYF
J: TRBJ2-3; D: TRBD2; size: -; V: TRBV24-1; DNA: TGTGCCACCAGTGACCCTAGCGGCTTCACAGATACGCAGTATTTT; CDR3: CATSDPSGFTDTQYF
J: TRBJ2-3; D: -; size: -; V: TRBV11-2; DNA: TGTGCCAGCAGCTTCGGGGGGCGCGTGGGCACAGATACGCAGTATTTT; CDR3: CASSFGGRVGTDTQYF
J: TRBJ2-7; D: -; size: -; V: TRBV11-3; DNA: TGTGCCAGCAGCTTAGTTCGGGGTAAGGGAGAGACCTACGAGCAGTACTTC; CDR3: CASSLVRGKGETYEQYF
J: TRBJ2-5; D: -; size: -; V: TRBV7-3; DNA: TGTGCCAGCAGCTTAGGTCCCGACACGGTGGAGACCCAGTACTTC; CDR3: CASSLGPDTVETQYF
J: TRBJ2-6; D: -; size: once; V: TRBV7-8; DNA: TGTGCCAGCAGCCTGGCAATCTCTGGGGCCAACGTCCTGACTTTC; CDR3: CASSLAISGANVLTF
J: TRBJ1-2; D: -; size: once; V: TRBV28; DNA: TGTGCCAGCAGACTAGAGGCCCCAAAAGGCAGGGGCTACTATGGCTACACCTTC; CDR3: CASRLEAPKGRGYYGYTF
J: TRBJ1-5; D: -; size: few; V: TRBV11-1; DNA: TGTGCCAGCAGCTTAGACGGTAGCAATCAGCCCCAGCATTTT; CDR3: CASSLDGSNQPQHF
J: TRBJ1-5; D: -; size: -; V: TRBV6-2/TRBV6-3; DNA: TGTGCCAGCAGTTACCTGAATCAGCCCCAGCATTTT; CDR3: CASSYLNQPQHF
J: TRBJ2-7; D: TRBD1; size: -; V: TRBV7-3; DNA: TGTGCCAGCAGCTTTACAGGGGATGGCGAGCAGTACTTC; CDR3: CASSFTGDGEQYF
J: TRBJ2-3; D: TRBD1; size: -; V: TRBV4-2; DNA: TGTGCCAGCAGCCAGAGACAGGGGGACCCAGATACGCAGTATTTT; CDR3: CASSQRQGDPDTQYF
J: TRBJ2-7; D: TRBD2; size: -; V: TRBV10-3; DNA: TGTGCCATCCAAGGGGCTAGCGGCAAATTCTACGAGCAGTACTTC; CDR3: CAIQGASGKFYEQYF
J: TRBJ2-1; D: TRBD1; size: many; V: TRBV6-4; DNA: TGTGCCAGCAGTCGACAGGGGGCCGGCAATGAGCAGTTCTTC; CDR3: CASSRQGAGNEQFF
J: TRBJ1-1; D: -; size: -; V: TRBV5-1; DNA: TGCGCCAGCAGCTTGGAAACAGTAATGAACACTGAAGCTTTCTTT; CDR3: CASSLETVMNTEAFF
J: TRBJ1-2; D: TRBD1; size: few; V: TRBV18; DNA: TGTGCCAGCTCACCAGCGACAGGGGGCTATGGCTACACCTTC; CDR3: CASSPATGGYGYTF
J: TRBJ1-4; D: -; size: -; V: TRBV9; DNA: TGTGCCAGCAGCGTAGGGGGGGGCGGAGGCGAAAAACTGTTTTTT; CDR3: CASSVGGGGGEKLFF
J: TRBJ1-2; D: TRBD1; size: -; V: TRBV12-3/TRBV12-4; DNA: TGTGCCAGCAGCCAGACAGGGGTGAGCGGCTACACCTTC; CDR3: CASSQTGVSGYTF
J: TRBJ2-7; D: TRBD1; size: -; V: TRBV18; DNA: TGTGCCAGCTCACCACCGGTCTACAGGGGCGAGCAGTACTTC; CDR3: CASSPPVYRGEQYF
J: TRBJ1-5; D: -; size: -; V: TRBV18; DNA: TGTGCCAGCTCACAAGACATCAATCAGCCCCAGCATTTT; CDR3: CASSQDINQPQHF
J: TRBJ2-3; D: -; size: -; V: TRBV12-2; DNA: TGTGCAAGTCGCCCCCGACGGGAGGGGGGTACGCAGTATTTT; CDR3: CASRPRREGGTQYF
J: TRBJ2-7; D: -; size: -; V: TRBV6-2/TRBV6-3; DNA: TGTGCCAGCAGTTATGGGCGCGAGCAGTACTTC; CDR3: CASSYGREQYF
J: TRBJ2-1; D: TRBD1; size: -; V: TRBV24-1; DNA: TGTGCCACCGAGGGGGCACGTTATGAGCAGTTCTTC; CDR3: CATEGARYEQFF
J: TRBJ2-7; D: TRBD2; size: -; V: TRBV7-6; DNA: TGTGCCAGCAGCACCGGGGGCCTAGCGGGAGGGTACGAGCAGTACTTC; CDR3: CASSTGGLAGGYEQYF
J: TRBJ2-7; D: -; size: -; V: TRBV5-1; DNA: TGCGCCAGCCGGGCAGGGGAAACCTACGAGCAGTACTTC; CDR3: CASRAGETYEQYF
J: TRBJ1-2; D: -; size: -; V: TRBV19; DNA: TGTGCCAGTACTCCGGACCACAGGACGGAACCGGACCATAACTATGGCTACACCTTC; CDR3: CASTPDHRTEPDHNYGYTF
J: TRBJ1-6; D: TRBD1; size: few; V: TRBV5-1; DNA: TGCGCCAGCAGCGACGGACAGGGAGTGAATTCACCCCTCCACTTT; CDR3: CASSDGQGVNSPLHF
J: TRBJ1-4; D: TRBD1; size: -; V: TRBV2; DNA: TGTGCCAGCAGTGTACAGGGGGATTACGAAAAACTGTTTTTT; CDR3: CASSVQGDYEKLFF
J: TRBJ2-1; D: TRBD2; size: -; V: TRBV6-5; DNA: TGTGCCAGCAGTTCCCCCGGGACTAGCGGGAGTAGTGAGCAGTTCTTC; CDR3: CASSSPGTSGSSEQFF
J: TRBJ2-2; D: TRBD1; size: once; V: TRBV24-1; DNA: TGTGCCACCAGTGATAGACAGGGATGGAACACCGGGGAGCTGTTTTTT; CDR3: CATSDRQGWNTGELFF
J: TRBJ2-1; D: -; size: -; V: TRBV24-1; DNA: TGTGCCACCTCTCGTCAGGGTCCCGATGATGAGCAGTTCTTC; CDR3: CATSRQGPDDEQFF